These 27 T cell receptor beta chains came from one sample sequenced in a study of T cells after posttransplantation cyclophosphamide. The data were produced by immunoSEQ multiplex PCR, yet TCRdb's version contains in-frame clones alone and is incomplete. The specimen has 40,000 to 60,000 clones, none found just once. Material: PBMCs. The source of these receptors is a man in his forties in good health, CMV-negative, and a related stem cell transplant donor.

This clone was observed many times. The chain joins TRBV29-1 to TRBJ2-1; 8 positions agree with TRBD2. The ends lost 1 base at V and 9 bases at J; junction bases unmatched: 8. Germline loops: CDR1 SQVTM, CDR2 ANQGSEA. CDR3 size: 14 residues. CDR3 sequence reads: CSVEVRGLVGEQFF. In DNA, the CDR3 is TGCAGCGTTGAAGTAAGGGGACTAGTTGGTGAGCAGTTCTTC.

This clone appeared many times. The rearrangement links TRBV7-2 to TRBJ1-2, with D perhaps TRBD1 (6 bases). Germline V gene lookup returns CDR1 SGHTA and CDR2 FQGNSA. The CDR3 is made up of 13 amino acids. V lost 2 bases and J 6 bases, leaving 10 bases between the germline ends. The CDR3 DNA reads as TGTGCCAGCAGCTTAAGGGGGATCGATGGCTACACCTTC. Translation gives CASSLRGIDGYTF.

This clone was seen more than once but under ten times. The chain employs TRBV7-3 and TRBJ1-6, with 9 bases lining up with TRBD1. The CDR3 is made up of 15 amino acids. Looked up from germline, CDR1 is SGHTA and CDR2 is FQGTGA. The V and J ends lost 5 bases and 7 bases, in that order; junction bases with no gene match: 6. The CDR3, as DNA: TGTGCCAGCAGCGCGGGACAGGGTTTGAATTCACCCCTCCACTTT. Translating gives CASSAGQGLNSPLHF.

Many counts were recorded for this clone. J is TRBJ2-2 and V is TRBV7-3; no firm D call. CDR3 size: 14 residues. Between the trimmed V and J ends, which lost 5 bases and 4 bases, there was a span of 11 bases. Germline values: CDR1 SGHTA, CDR2 FQGTGA. This CDR3 is CASSAMSGTGELFF. Written as DNA, the CDR3 is TGTGCCAGCAGCGCGATGTCGGGCACCGGGGAGCTGTTTTTT.

This clone has ten or more counts. This rearrangement joins TRBV6-5 to TRBJ2-1, with D maybe TRBD1 (5 bases). The CDR3 contains 15 residues. Germline loops: CDR1 MNHEY, CDR2 SVGAGI. V was clipped by 5 bases and J by 5 bases, with 16 bases between them. The CDR3 DNA is TGTGCCAGCAGTCTTCGACAGCTCCCAAACAATGAGCAGTTCTTC. Protein product: CASSLRQLPNNEQFF.

This clone was recorded many times. This chain joins TRBV9 and TRBJ2-1; D gene ambiguous. Germline V gene data show CDR1 as SGDLS and CDR2 as YYNGEE. This CDR3 region has 13 residues. Trimming took off 0 bases at V and 7 bases at J, with 8 bases between the two ends. CDR3 sequence (DNA): TGTGCCAGCAGCGTAGTTGACTGGAATGAGCAGTTCTTC. Translating it yields CASSVVDWNEQFF.

This clone was counted at least ten times. The genes are TRBV4-3 and TRBJ1-4; D is perhaps TRBD1 (5 bases). There are 14 residues in the CDR3. Trimming cost V 2 bases and J 7 bases, with 11 bases left between them. Germline V gene data show CDR1 as LGHNA and CDR2 as YSLEER. As DNA, the CDR3 is TGCGCCAGCAGCCAATGGACATACGGTGAAAAACTGTTTTTT. Translation: CASSQWTYGEKLFF.

This clone was observed many times. The chain couples TRBV19 to TRBJ2-7, with D possibly TRBD1 on 6 matching bases. The germline V gene encodes CDR1 LNHDA and CDR2 SQIVND (reference sequence). V was pared by 5 bases and J by 3 bases, with 11 bases between. The CDR3 runs to 13 residues. CDR3 protein: CASSSSDSYEQYF. Written as DNA, the CDR3 is TGTGCCAGTAGTTCCTCGGACAGCTACGAGCAGTACTTC.

This clone was seen more than once but under ten times. The chain is built from TRBV7-8 and TRBJ2-5; D uncertain. The end of the DNA is better explained by TRBJ2-7, so the J call may be wrong. CDR1 is SGHVS and CDR2 is FQNEAQ in the germline V gene. This CDR3 contains 14 residues. The CDR3 loop reads CASSSPGDSYEQYF. The CDR3 DNA sequence: TGTGCCAGCAGCTCCCCCGGCGACTCCTACGAGCAGTACTTC.

This clone occurred many times. The chain couples TRBV2 to TRBJ2-2; D possibly corresponds to TRBD2 (6 bases). Germline V gene sequence: CDR1 SNHLY, CDR2 FYNNEI. The V gene lost 1 base and the J gene lost 3 bases, with 12 bases spanning the gap. The CDR3 length is 16 residues. The CDR3 region is CASSEGRRADTGELFF. The CDR3 DNA follows: TGTGCCAGCAGTGAAGGAAGGAGGGCCGACACCGGGGAGCTGTTTTTT.

This clone was recorded at least ten times. The J gene is TRBJ2-3, the V gene TRBV7-2, with 13 bases aligning to TRBD2. This CDR3 spans 17 amino acids. CDR1 is SGHTA and CDR2 is FQGNSA in the germline V gene. With 4 bases clipped from V and 3 bases from J, the junction kept 7 bases outside the gene matches. CDR3 loop: CASSSRTSGSGTDTQYF. The CDR3 DNA reads TGTGCCAGCAGCTCCCGGACTAGCGGGAGTGGAACAGATACGCAGTATTTT. The variable domain in full, with the rest retrieved from reference TRBV7-2 and TRBJ2-3, is GAGVSQSPSNKVTEKGKDVELRCDPISGHTALYWYRQSLGQGLEFLIYFQGNSAPDKSGLPSDRFSAERTGGSVSTLTIQRTQQEDSAVYLCASSSRTSGSGTDTQYFGPGTRLTVL.

The sample holds many counts of this clone. The V gene is TRBV19, the J gene TRBJ2-7, with 10 positions matching TRBD1. This CDR3 spans 14 amino acids. V lost 5 bases to trimming and J lost 3 bases; unmatched junction nucleotides: 4. CDR1 is LNHDA and CDR2 is SQIVND in the germline V gene (reference sequence). For the CDR3, the DNA is TGTGCCAGTAGTGCGGGACAGGGGAACTACGAGCAGTACTTC. It yields the protein CASSAGQGNYEQYF. The entire variable domain, with the rest obtained from reference TRBV19 and TRBJ2-7, is as follows: DGGITQSPKYLFRKEGQNVTLSCEQNLNHDAMYWYRQDPGQGLRLIYYSQIVNDFQKGDIAEGYSVSREKKESFPLTVTSAQKNPTAFYLCASSAGQGNYEQYFGPGTRLTVT.

This clone was picked up many times. CDR3 in DNA: TGTGCCAGCAGTAGGGGGGGGATTAATCAGCCCCAGCATTTT. Translated: CASSRGGINQPQHF. V and J are TRBV6-5 and TRBJ1-5; a possible D gene is TRBD1 (6 bases). The CDR3 spans 14 residues. The germline gives CDR1 MNHEY, CDR2 SVGAGI. Trimming stripped 5 bases from V and 4 bases from J, with 12 bases between.

This clone was observed many times. The V and J genes are TRBV5-1 and TRBJ2-7; D may be TRBD1 (6 bases). CDR3 length equals 17 residues. Trimming cost V 2 bases and J 0 bases, with 18 bases left between them. Germline CDR1 and CDR2: SGHRS and YFSETQ. The CDR3 sequence is CASSLSPGTGSSYEQYF. For the CDR3, the DNA is TGCGCCAGCAGCTTATCGCCCGGAACAGGGTCCTCCTACGAGCAGTACTTC.

This clone was seen at least ten times. V and J are TRBV5-6 and TRBJ2-3; D is ambiguous. CDR3 size: 15 residues. V was clipped by 4 bases and J by 2 bases, with 14 bases between them. CDR1 SGHDT and CDR2 YYEEEE come from the germline V gene. The CDR3 loop reads CASSRDQDFTDTQYF. The CDR3 DNA is TGTGCCAGCAGCCGTGACCAGGATTTCACAGATACGCAGTATTTT.

This clone was detected ten times or more. The rearrangement uses TRBV10-3 and TRBJ2-6, with 11 bases fitting TRBD2. CDR1 and CDR2 (germline): ENHRY, SYGVKD. The CDR3 is 18 residues long. Trimming cost V 6 bases and J 3 bases; bases outside gene matches: 10. CDR3 region: CAISPLLAGVGGANVLTF. CDR3 bases: TGTGCCATCAGCCCCTTACTAGCGGGAGTAGGTGGGGCCAACGTCCTGACTTTC.

This clone was counted many times. The CDR3 loop is CATSRASRAGATGELFF. The DNA of the CDR3 is TGTGCCACCAGCAGAGCGTCCCGAGCGGGAGCGACCGGGGAGCTGTTTTTT. The chain carries TRBV15 and TRBJ2-2; TRBD2 aligns across 8 bases. This CDR3 is built from 17 residues. V trimming: 1 base; J trimming: 5 bases; junction bases outside the gene matches: 9. The V gene's germline CDR1 is LNHNV and CDR2 YYDKDF (reference sequence).

This clone has a count of ten or more. The V and J genes are TRBV4-3 and TRBJ2-1; D may be TRBD2 (5 bases). CDR1 LGHNA and CDR2 YSLEER come from the germline V gene. V was pared by 6 bases and J by 3 bases, with 9 bases between. This CDR3 is 13 amino acids long. The CDR3 DNA sequence: TGCGCCAGCAGTAGGACTTTCTACAATGAGCAGTTCTTC. Its protein product is CASSRTFYNEQFF.

In its sample, this clone was seen many times. V usage is TRBV9 and J usage is TRBJ2-1, with 7 positions matching TRBD2. The length of the CDR3 is 14 residues. V lost 4 bases to trimming and J lost 3 bases; unmatched junction nucleotides: 4. CDR1 is SGDLS and CDR2 is YYNGEE in the germline V gene. The CDR3 sequence is CASSPRTSYNEQFF. For the CDR3, the DNA is TGTGCCAGCAGCCCCCGGACTAGCTACAATGAGCAGTTCTTC.

This clone was recorded many times. The chain uses TRBV6-5 and TRBJ1-5; 9 bases align to TRBD1. This CDR3 has 15 amino acids. Germline CDR1 MNHEY, CDR2 SVGAGI. V lost 5 bases to trimming and J lost 4 bases; unmatched junction nucleotides: 6. The CDR3 DNA follows: TGTGCCAGCAGTCTCGGACAGGGGATAAATCAGCCCCAGCATTTT. Translated, it gives CASSLGQGINQPQHF.

In the case of this clone: A read error may produce the germline difference seen at one junction end. CDR3 in amino acids: CASSAEVATNETLFF. CDR3 in DNA: TGTGCCAGCAGTGCAGAAGTTGCAACTAATGAAACACTGTTTTTT. The J gene is TRBJ1-4, the V gene TRBV25-1; the D is unclear. The germline V gene encodes CDR1 MGHDK and CDR2 SYGVNS. CDR3 length: 15 amino acids.

This clone was seen many times. The CDR3 spells CASSQGSGTGNVEQYF. The CDR3 nucleotides are TGCGCCAGCAGCCAAGGCTCCGGGACAGGGAACGTCGAGCAGTACTTC. This rearrangement joins TRBV4-3 to TRBJ2-7, with 9 bases lining up with TRBD1. The junction had 10 bases not matched to a gene; V was cut back by 1 base and J by 6 bases. The germline CDR1 and CDR2 sequences are LGHNA and YSLEER. This CDR3 region has 16 residues.

This clone was observed many times. J is TRBJ2-5 and V is TRBV11-2; D not certain. The CDR3 contains 15 residues. Germline loops: CDR1 SGHAT, CDR2 FQNNGV. Trimming removed 0 bases at V and 1 base at J, with 9 bases between. The CDR3: CASSLDPGSQETQYF. In nucleotides, the CDR3 is TGTGCCAGCAGCTTAGATCCTGGCAGCCAAGAGACCCAGTACTTC.

This clone has at least ten counts. This chain connects TRBV19 to TRBJ1-5; possible D gene TRBD1, 5 bases. Germline lookup yields CDR1 LNHDA and CDR2 SQIVND (reference sequence). The CDR3 length is 13 residues. Trimming cost V 4 bases and J 3 bases, with 7 bases left between them. The CDR3 loop is CASSTGLNQPQHF. The CDR3 DNA sequence: TGTGCCAGTAGTACAGGGCTCAATCAGCCCCAGCATTTT.

This clone has a count of ten or more. The rearrangement links TRBV2 to TRBJ2-7; possible D gene TRBD2, 5 bases. This CDR3 is built from 14 residues. From germline, CDR1 is SNHLY and CDR2 FYNNEI. V was trimmed by 3 bases and J by 5 bases, leaving 14 bases between them. The CDR3 region has the DNA TGTGCCAGCAGTGAGGCCCGCGGGCTCAACGAGCAGTACTTC. Its translation: CASSEARGLNEQYF. The full variable domain, with the rest looked up from reference TRBV2 and TRBJ2-7, is EPEVTQTPSHQVTQMGQEVILRCVPISNHLYFYWYRQILGQKVEFLVSFYNNEISEKSEIFDDQFSVERPDGSNFTLKIRSTKLEDSAMYFCASSEARGLNEQYFGPGTRLTVT.

This clone was counted ten times or more. The V gene is TRBV2, the J gene TRBJ2-5; a weak D match, TRBD2 (6 bases). V was cut by 7 bases and J by 5 bases, with 17 bases left in between. The CDR3 sequence is 14 residues long. The germline V gene has CDR1 SNHLY and CDR2 FYNNEI. The CDR3 DNA sequence: TGTGCCAGCACAGAGGGGTCAGGAGGGGAGACCCAGTACTTC. It codes for CASTEGSGGETQYF.

This clone was counted ten times or more. The J gene is TRBJ1-5, the V gene TRBV27, with no clear D. The germline gives CDR1 MNHEY, CDR2 SMNVEV (reference sequence). Trimming took 2 bases from V and 6 from J, leaving 11 bases between them. CDR3 length: 14 amino acids. As DNA, the CDR3 is TGTGCCAGCAGTTTAATGACTACGGGTCAGCCCCAGCATTTT. The encoded protein is CASSLMTTGQPQHF.